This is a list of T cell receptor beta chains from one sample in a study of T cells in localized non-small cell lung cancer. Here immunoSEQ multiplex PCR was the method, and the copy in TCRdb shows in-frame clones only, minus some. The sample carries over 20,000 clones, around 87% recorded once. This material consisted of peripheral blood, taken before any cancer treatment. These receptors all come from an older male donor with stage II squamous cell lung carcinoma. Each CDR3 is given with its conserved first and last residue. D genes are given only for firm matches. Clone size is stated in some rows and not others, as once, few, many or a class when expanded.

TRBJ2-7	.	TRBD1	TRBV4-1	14	CASSQGLQGYEQYF	TGCGCCAGCAGCCAAGGTCTACAGGGGTACGAGCAGTACTTC
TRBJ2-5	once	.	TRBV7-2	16	CASSLRRTGGRETQYF	TGTGCCAGCAGCCTACGACGGACGGGGGGCCGGGAGACCCAGTACTTC
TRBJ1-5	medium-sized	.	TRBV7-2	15	CASSPGGSSNQPQHF	TGTGCCAGCAGCCCGGGGGGCAGTAGCAATCAGCCCCAGCATTTT
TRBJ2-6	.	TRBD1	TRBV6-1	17	CASSEVSGTAGANVLTF	TGTGCCAGCAGTGAAGTCTCCGGGACAGCTGGGGCCAACGTCCTGACTTTC
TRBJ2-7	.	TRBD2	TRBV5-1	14	CASSLGAGAYEQYF	TGCGCCAGCAGCTTGGGGGCGGGAGCCTACGAGCAGTACTTC
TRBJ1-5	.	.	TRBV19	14	CASSMGWGNQPQHF	TGTGCCAGTAGTATGGGGTGGGGGAATCAGCCCCAGCATTTT
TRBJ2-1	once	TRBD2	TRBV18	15	CASSPASSGGAEQFF	TGTGCCAGCTCACCGGCCTCTAGCGGGGGGGCTGAGCAGTTCTTC
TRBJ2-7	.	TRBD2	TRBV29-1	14	CSVAYAGELSEQYF	TGCAGCGTAGCATACGCGGGGGAGCTATCCGAGCAGTACTTC
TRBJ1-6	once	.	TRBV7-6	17	CASSLGGRGGYASPLHF	TGTGCCAGCAGCTTAGGTGGAAGAGGTGGCTATGCCTCACCCCTCCACTTT
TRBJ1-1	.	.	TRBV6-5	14	CASRTTSMNTEAFF	TGTGCCAGCCGGACAACGAGTATGAACACTGAAGCTTTCTTT
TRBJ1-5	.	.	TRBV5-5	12	CASSLQGQPQHF	TGTGCCAGCAGCTTACAGGGTCAGCCCCAGCATTTT
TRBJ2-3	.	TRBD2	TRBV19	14	CASSMTSGTDTQYF	TGTGCCAGTAGTATGACTAGCGGCACAGATACGCAGTATTTT
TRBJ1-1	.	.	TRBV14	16	CASSEVGRQIGTEAFF	TGTGCCAGCAGCGAAGTGGGGCGGCAGATAGGCACTGAAGCTTTCTTT
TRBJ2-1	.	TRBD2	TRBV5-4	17	CASSPRTSGGLYNEQFF	TGTGCCAGCAGCCCTCGGACTAGCGGGGGGCTCTACAATGAGCAGTTCTTC
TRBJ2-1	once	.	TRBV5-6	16	CASSFGGSGVYNEQFF	TGTGCCAGCAGCTTCGGGGGCAGCGGTGTTTACAATGAGCAGTTCTTC
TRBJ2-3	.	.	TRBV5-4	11	CASSDTDTQYF	TGTGCCAGCAGCGACACAGATACGCAGTATTTT
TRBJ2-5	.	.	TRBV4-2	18	CASSQGGRGDPAQETQYF	TGTGCCAGCAGCCAAGGGGGCAGGGGAGACCCCGCCCAAGAGACCCAGTACTTC
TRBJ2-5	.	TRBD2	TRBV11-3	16	CASSEGTSGLQETQYF	TGTGCCAGCAGTGAAGGGACTAGCGGGCTACAAGAGACCCAGTACTTC
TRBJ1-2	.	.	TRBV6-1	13	CASSERENYGYTF	TGTGCCAGCAGCGAAAGGGAAAACTATGGCTACACCTTC
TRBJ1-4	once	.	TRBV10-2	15	CASRSAGGEGEKLFF	TGCGCCAGCAGATCGGCTGGGGGGGAGGGTGAAAAACTGTTTTTT
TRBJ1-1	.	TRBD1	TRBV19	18	CASSTRTGATSIGTEAFF	TGTGCCAGTAGTACCCGTACAGGGGCTACATCTATTGGCACTGAAGCTTTCTTT
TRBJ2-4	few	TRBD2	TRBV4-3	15	CASSQDRGGVNIQYF	TGCGCCAGCAGCCAAGATCGGGGGGGAGTAAACATTCAGTACTTC
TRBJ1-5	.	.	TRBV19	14	CASKGIWANQPQHF	TGTGCCAGTAAAGGGATATGGGCGAATCAGCCCCAGCATTTT
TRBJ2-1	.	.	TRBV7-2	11	CASSFLGGEFF	TGTGCCAGCAGCTTCTTAGGGGGTGAGTTCTTC
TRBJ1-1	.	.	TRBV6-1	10	CASSEGTAFF	TGTGCCAGCAGTGAAGGGACTGCTTTCTTT
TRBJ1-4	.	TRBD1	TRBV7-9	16	CASSTTGAGTREKLFF	TGTGCCAGCAGCACAACAGGGGCCGGAACTAGAGAAAAACTGTTTTTT
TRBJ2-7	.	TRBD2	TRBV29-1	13	CSTLAGVGYEQYF	TGCAGCACATTAGCGGGAGTAGGCTACGAGCAGTACTTC
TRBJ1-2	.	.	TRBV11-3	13	CASSFRGGNGYTF	TGTGCCAGCAGCTTCAGAGGGGGAAACGGCTACACCTTC
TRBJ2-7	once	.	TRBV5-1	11	CASRLEGEQYF	TGCGCCAGCAGGCTAGAAGGAGAGCAGTACTTC
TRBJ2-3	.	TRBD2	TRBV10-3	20	CAISEPSGLPGGTSTDTQYF	TGTGCCATCAGTGAGCCCTCGGGACTACCTGGGGGAACTAGCACAGATACGCAGTATTTT
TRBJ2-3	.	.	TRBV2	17	CASLPRRTAQAVDTQYF	TGTGCCAGCCTTCCTCGCCGGACCGCTCAAGCCGTAGATACGCAGTATTTT
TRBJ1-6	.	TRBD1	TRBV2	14	CASSSGQGNSPLHF	TGTGCCAGCAGTTCTGGACAGGGAAATTCACCCCTCCACTTT
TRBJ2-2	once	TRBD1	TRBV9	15	CASSVSGGAAGELFF	TGTGCCAGCAGCGTTTCAGGGGGCGCGGCCGGGGAGCTGTTTTTT
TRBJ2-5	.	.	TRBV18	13	CASSPFGQETQYF	TGTGCCAGCTCACCGTTCGGTCAGGAGACCCAGTACTTC
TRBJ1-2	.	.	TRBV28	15	CASSFYDSSSAGYTF	TGTGCCAGCAGTTTTTATGACAGCTCGTCGGCTGGCTACACCTTC
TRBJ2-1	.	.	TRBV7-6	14	CASSPPGSYNEQFF	TGTGCCAGCAGCCCGCCGGGCTCCTACAATGAGCAGTTCTTC
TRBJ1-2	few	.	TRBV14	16	CASSQDGAGRNYGYTF	TGTGCCAGCAGCCAAGACGGGGCAGGACGAAACTATGGCTACACCTTC
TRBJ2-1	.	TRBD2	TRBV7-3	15	CASSGTSGSFNEQFF	TGTGCCAGCAGCGGAACTAGCGGGAGTTTCAATGAGCAGTTCTTC